Sequencing of this T cell receptor beta chain was carried out in a study of CD8 T cells in Susac syndrome (dated by TCRdb to about 2019). With respect to the entire study: Whether CD8+ T cell activation and differentiation in Susac syndrome was antigen driven was tested using repertoire sequencing.

RNA was extracted with the RNeasy kit and roughly 0.45 to 1 ug was reverse transcribed using random hexamers. TCR beta CDR3 regions were amplified with the immunoSEQ multiplex PCR assay covering 54 Vbeta and 13 Jbeta segments. Bias from PCR amplification was corrected by using a synthetic template baseline for primer optimization and for computational correction. In the original analysis: Reads were annotated to V, D and J genes according to IMGT and were analyzed with immunoSEQ Analyzer, with only productive sequences retained. Clonality was computed as one minus Shannon entropy normalized by log2 of the number of productive unique sequences. For each patient and control, public and private clones were evaluated within the 100 most prevalent clones. Susac-specific clones were defined as absent from healthy and MS cohorts, around 980 published viral clones and other ImmuneACCESS disease sequences. Through fastp at Q25 and MiXCR, TCRdb rebuilt clones from the public reads, retaining in-frame beta chains. Each entry merges the rows of one CDR3 protein and shows their most common DNA and genes. These V and J calls derive from TCRdb rather than the authors' analysis. The sample contains a few hundred thousand distinct CDR3 sequences, 95% of them found a single time. Around 0.099% of the sample is held by the ten biggest clonotypes.

As regards this clonotype: The specificity of this receptor is unknown. Base qualities are not at hand, and no much larger clone is one base apart.

V has 5 bases trimmed and J has 5 bases trimmed; junction bases matching no gene number 8. Spanning cysteine to phenylalanine, the CDR3 consists of 15 amino acids. CDR3 DNA is the only sequence kept; it has 45 bases, read in frame from the first base. General study outcomes and caveats: The TCR sequencing and HLA analysis was acknowledged to have included a relatively small number of individuals.

High-throughput TCR beta sequencing profiled peripheral blood CD8+ and CD4+ T cells from healthy donors, Susac syndrome patients and multiple sclerosis patients. Multiple sclerosis controls were treatment-naive patients with stable or active relapsing-remitting disease fulfilling revised McDonald criteria. Bulk CD8+ and CD4+ T cells were purified by magnetic negative isolation, whereas CD8+ TEMRA cells were enriched by FACS. Blood was drawn into EDTA tubes, processed within 24 hours, and PBMCs were isolated by density gradient centrifugation. PBMCs intended for TCR sequencing were frozen in liquid nitrogen and were later thawed in a 37 degrees C water bath. The sorted or isolated CD4+, CD8+ and CD8+ TEMRA cells reached a purity of at least 90%.

Recombination joined TRBV12-3 or TRBV12-4 with TRBJ2-7; 11 middle bases align to TRBD2. The source of this sequence is a human donor with multiple sclerosis. The specimen was CD4+ T cells from PBMCs. CDR3 region: CASSPTSGSSHEQYF. DNA sequence: TGTGCCAGCAGTCCAACTAGCGGGAGCAGTCACGAGCAGTACTTC.